These 7 T cell receptor beta chains originate from one sample sequenced in a study of CD8 T cells in ankylosing spondylitis. For these TCRs, the target antigens are not known. Findings and limits, study-wide: There was a TCR beta motif, made of eight highly homologous variants, that appeared characteristic of ankylosing spondylitis blood.

In TCRdb, the 5' RACE reads were re-called with MiXCR into one record per CDR3 protein. Found here are fewer than 650,000 distinct CDR3 sequences, approximately 12% of them singletons; the top ten hold around 6.8%. Material: blood, either unsorted or a sorted T cell fraction (not recorded which). Receptors originate from a male donor with ankylosing spondylitis.

This clonotype was seen many times. The chain is built from TRBV5-1 and TRBJ2-3; the D is unclear. Germline assignment: CDR1 SGHRS and CDR2 YFSETQ. CDR3 length equals 15 residues. Deletions cut 0 bases from V and 3 bases from J, with 11 bases between. The CDR3 DNA follows: TGCGCCAGCAGCTTGGAGGCATCCTTGACAGATACGCAGTATTTT. This gives the protein CASSLEASLTDTQYF. The full variable domain, rest sourced from reference TRBV5-1 and TRBJ2-3, is KAGVTQTPRYLIKTRGQQVTLSCSPISGHRSVSWYQQTPGQGLQFLFEYFSETQRNKGNFPGRFSGRQFSNSRSEMNVSTLELGDSALYLCASSLEASLTDTQYFGPGTRLTVL.

V gene TRBV2 combines with J gene TRBJ2-5; 9 bases match TRBD1. The germline CDR1 and CDR2 sequences are SNHLY and FYNNEI. The CDR3 spans 14 residues. With V trimmed by 11 bases and J by 1 base, 8 bases remained unmatched. The CDR3 nucleotides read TGTGCCCGAACAGGGGGCCGGTCCCAAGAGACCCAGTACTTC. Translating gives CARTGGRSQETQYF. Complete variable domain (other parts from reference TRBV2 and TRBJ2-5): EPEVTQTPSHQVTQMGQEVILRCVPISNHLYFYWYRQILGQKVEFLVSFYNNEISEKSEIFDDQFSVERPDGSNFTLKIRSTKLEDSAMYFCARTGGRSQETQYFGPGTRLLVL.

This clonotype was detected only a few times. This chain links TRBV7-2 with TRBJ1-2, with D maybe TRBD1 (5 bases). V gave up 5 bases and J gave up 8 bases, with 15 bases separating them. The germline gives CDR1 SGHTA, CDR2 FQGNSA. This CDR3 spans 13 amino acids. The CDR3 coding sequence is TGTGCCAGCAGCGAGGCCAGGGTAGACGGCTACACCTTC. It codes for CASSEARVDGYTF.

The rearrangement links TRBV6-1 to TRBJ2-3; no definite D call. V dropped 7 bases and J dropped 2 bases, with 16 bases sitting between them. The CDR3 totals 15 residues. CDR1 and CDR2 from the germline V gene are MNHNS and SASEGT. CDR3 bases: TGTGCCAGCAAAGCCGCTGGCGCGCTCACAGATACGCAGTATTTT. It codes for CASKAAGALTDTQYF.

Comments on this clonotype: Here the CDR3 omits its conserved ending phenylalanine or tryptophan, so a read error is the likely source. The V gene is TRBV20-1, the J gene TRBJ2-1; the D call may be TRBD1 or TRBD2 (5 bases each). V lost 4 bases and J lost 2, with 18 bases in between. Per the germline V gene, CDR1 is DFQATT and CDR2 is SNEGSKA (reference sequence). CDR3 length equals 16 residues. CDR3 DNA: TGCAGTGCTAAAAAGGTGGGGACCGGGACCTACAATGAGCAGTTCGTC. Translated, it gives CSAKKVGTGTYNEQFV.

This clonotype has just a few counts. The chain combines TRBV12-3 or TRBV12-4 with TRBJ2-1; D possibly corresponds to TRBD2 (5 bases). This CDR3 spans 13 amino acids. The V end lost 3 bases, the J end lost 12 bases, and 15 bases lay between the germline ends. The DNA for the CDR3 is TGTGCCAGCAGTTTGGACTCCTCAACTAGGCAGTTCTTC. Its protein product is CASSLDSSTRQFF.

The sample holds many counts of this clonotype. The chain recombines TRBV12-3 or TRBV12-4 with TRBJ2-1; 9 bases line up with TRBD1. This CDR3 region has 15 residues. With V trimmed by 5 bases and J by 4 bases, 6 bases remained unmatched. CDR3 in DNA: TGTGCCAGCAGTCCCGGACAGGGGAGATACAATGAGCAGTTCTTC. It yields the protein CASSPGQGRYNEQFF.